This T cell receptor (beta chain) is from a study of blood T cell repertoires in COVID-19 (dated by TCRdb to the early 2020s). Background on the whole study: Collaborator samples came from the United States, Italy and Spain and covered acute and convalescent phases of COVID-19. The repertoires were released in a freely available public database meant as a resource for research on the immune response to SARS-CoV-2. HLA class I and class II types, where available, came from metadata supplied by the sample provider rather than from assay-based typing. Subjects who had been exposed to COVID-19, were actively infected with it, or had recovered from it provided the deeply sampled blood TCRbeta repertoires that made up the dataset. The prospective study material was composed of cDNA or gDNA derived from T cells, B-cell-depleted T cells, or PBMCs. Nearly every sample came with metadata listing a de-identified subject ID, COVID-19 status, age in years and sex. The samples were drawn from the first 160 participants of the ongoing ImmuneRACE study and from 1,254 subjects provided by 6 global collaborators.

Whole blood was collected in K2EDTA tubes by collaborating institutions according to the institutions' own protocols. For TCRbeta analysis, collaborator samples were shipped as frozen whole blood, as isolated PBMCs, or as DNA extracted from either sample type. On this clone itself: The specificity of this receptor is unknown. It has no much larger one-base neighbor in the sample; base qualities were not kept.

TCRbeta CDR3 regions were amplified from genomic DNA using the immunoSEQ Assay, a bias-controlled multiplex PCR. From the authors' description of their analysis: Within the assay, amplification of reference gene primers was used to estimate how many nucleated cells each sample contained. Sequence reads were collapsed and filtered to measure the absolute abundance of every unique TCRbeta CDR3 rearrangement. Productive Simpson clonality was computed per sample as the square root of Simpson's diversity index over productive rearrangements. TCRdb obtained this table from immuneACCESS and retained in-frame rearrangements with V and J assigned. These tables miss some clones; where compared with another copy, unresolved V genes account for less than half of the shortfall, and the remainder is unexplained. V and J calls plus clone size are reproduced from that table; the DNA served to infer D and trimming. Counted in this sample were 150,000 to 200,000 clones; 70% to 90% of them appeared once. In total, the top ten clones hold around 4.6% of the sample.

Spanning cysteine to phenylalanine, the CDR3 consists of 15 amino acids. Only the CDR3 DNA stays, 45 bases, in frame from base 1. CDR1 and CDR2 were assigned from the germline V gene (reference sequence) as LNHDA and SQIVND. Relative to germline, V is missing 4 bases and J is missing 7 bases, with 10 bases of the junction outside any gene match. The investigation overall reported the following: The quantity of clinical and demographic metadata differed by source and by participant and was supplied without curation.

The sequence was collected from a human donor in a cohort sampled during active COVID-19. The sequenced sample was peripheral blood. This receptor chain uses TRBV19 and TRBJ2-1, with 7 bases in between that match TRBD2. The CDR3: CASSTTRTSTNEQFF. The DNA sequence follows: TGTGCCAGTAGTACAACCCGGACTAGTACGAATGAGCAGTTCTTC.